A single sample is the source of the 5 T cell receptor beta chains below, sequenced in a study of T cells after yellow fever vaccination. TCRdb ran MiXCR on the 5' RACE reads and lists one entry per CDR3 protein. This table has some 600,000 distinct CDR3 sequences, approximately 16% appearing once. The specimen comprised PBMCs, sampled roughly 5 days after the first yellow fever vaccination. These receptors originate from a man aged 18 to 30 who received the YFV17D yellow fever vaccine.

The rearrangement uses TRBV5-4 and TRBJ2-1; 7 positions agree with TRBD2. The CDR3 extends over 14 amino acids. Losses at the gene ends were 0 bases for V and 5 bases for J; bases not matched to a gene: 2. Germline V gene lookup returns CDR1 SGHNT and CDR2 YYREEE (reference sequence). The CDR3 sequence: CASSLGTRHNEQFF. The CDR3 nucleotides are TGTGCCAGCAGCTTGGGGACTAGGCACAATGAGCAGTTCTTC. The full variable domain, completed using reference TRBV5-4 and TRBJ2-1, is ETGVTQSPTHLIKTRGQQVTLRCSSQSGHNTVSWYQQALGQGPQFIFQYYREEENGRGNFPPRFSGLQFPNYSSELNVNALELDDSALYLCASSLGTRHNEQFFGPGTRLTVL.

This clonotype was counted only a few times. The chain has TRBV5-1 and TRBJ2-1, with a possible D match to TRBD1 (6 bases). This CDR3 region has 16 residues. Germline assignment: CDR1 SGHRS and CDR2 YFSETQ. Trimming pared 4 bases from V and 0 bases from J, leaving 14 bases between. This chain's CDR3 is CASSPNQGRSYNEQFF. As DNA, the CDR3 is TGCGCCAGCAGCCCGAATCAGGGGCGCTCCTACAATGAGCAGTTCTTC.

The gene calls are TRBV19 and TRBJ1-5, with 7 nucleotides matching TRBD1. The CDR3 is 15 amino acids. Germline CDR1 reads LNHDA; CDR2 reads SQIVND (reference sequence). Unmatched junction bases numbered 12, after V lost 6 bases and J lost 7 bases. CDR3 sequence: CASSPISGGAQPQHF. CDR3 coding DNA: TGTGCCAGTAGCCCAATATCAGGGGGTGCCCAGCCCCAGCATTTT.

CDR3 sequence: CATSDKDTQYF. Here the CDR3 DNA reads TGTGCCACCAGTGATAAAGATACGCAGTATTTT. The chain links TRBV24-1 to TRBJ2-3; the D is unclear. The germline gives CDR1 KGHDR, CDR2 SFDVKD. The CDR3 loop spans 11 amino acids. V lost 3 bases and J 5 bases, leaving 2 bases between the germline ends.

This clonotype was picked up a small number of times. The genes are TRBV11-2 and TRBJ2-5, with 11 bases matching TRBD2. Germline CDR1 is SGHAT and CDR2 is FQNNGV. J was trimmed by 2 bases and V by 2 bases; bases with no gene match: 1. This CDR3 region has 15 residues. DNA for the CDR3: TGTGCCAGCAGCTTATGGACTAGCGGGCAAGAGACCCAGTACTTC. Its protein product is CASSLWTSGQETQYF. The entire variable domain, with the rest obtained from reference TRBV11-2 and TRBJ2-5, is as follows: EAGVAQSPRYKIIEKRQSVAFWCNPISGHATLYWYQQILGQGPKLLIQFQNNGVVDDSQLPKDRFSAERLKGVDSTLKIQPAKLEDSAVYLCASSLWTSGQETQYFGPGTRLLVL.